These 21 T cell receptor beta chains were sequenced from one sample in a study of CD8 T cells in ankylosing spondylitis (dated by TCRdb to about 2017). The library relied on 5' RACE. Sequencing was performed on an Illumina HiSeq 2500. The public reads were quality trimmed at Q25 with fastp and then assembled into clones with MiXCR by TCRdb, keeping productive beta chains. Rows are unified per CDR3 protein, each entry keeping the most common DNA and genes. In all, the sample holds 200,000 to 250,000 distinct CDR3 sequences, and 25% to 30% of those were seen once. The ten largest clones take up about 6.9% of the sample. The sequenced material came from blood, either unsorted or a sorted T cell fraction (not recorded which). These receptors came from a male donor with ankylosing spondylitis or in good health (not recorded which).

This clonotype occurred many times. CDR3 amino acids: CSAPGQSSYEQYF. The CDR3 DNA reads as TGCAGTGCTCCGGGACAGAGCTCCTACGAGCAGTACTTC. The chain is built from TRBV20-1 and TRBJ2-7; 7 nucleotides agree with TRBD1. The CDR3 has 13 amino acids. V trimming: 5 bases; J trimming: 0 bases; junction bases outside the gene matches: 4. CDR1 DFQATT and CDR2 SNEGSKA come from the germline V gene (reference sequence).

The CDR3 DNA reads TGTGCCAGCAACGGGGTCAAGGGCGAGCAGTACTTC. Residues: CASNGVKGEQYF. The J gene is TRBJ2-7, the V gene TRBV6-5; tentative D call: TRBD2 (5 bases). Germline CDR1 reads MNHEY; CDR2 reads SVGAGI. V was pared by 7 bases and J by 6 bases, with 13 bases between. The length of the CDR3 is 12 residues.

This clonotype was observed many times. V gene TRBV15 combines with J gene TRBJ1-2; D remains unclear. V gave up 1 base and J gave up 6 bases, with 6 bases separating them. The CDR3 extends over 12 amino acids. CDR1 and CDR2 (germline): LNHNV, YYDKDF (reference sequence). CDR3 sequence: CATSRVQDGYTF. The CDR3 DNA follows: TGTGCCACCAGCAGAGTTCAGGATGGCTACACCTTC.

The rearrangement links TRBV20-1 to TRBJ2-3; 14 bases map to TRBD2. The CDR3 consists of 15 residues. The J segment lost 3 bases and the V segment lost 5 bases, leaving 4 bases of the junction unmatched. CDR1 and CDR2 (germline): DFQATT, SNEGSKA (reference sequence). The CDR3 nucleotides read TGCAGTGCTGCCGGGACTAGCGGGAGAACAGATACGCAGTATTTT. Translating gives CSAAGTSGRTDTQYF.

This clonotype was observed many times. J is TRBJ2-3 and V is TRBV20-1, with D possibly called TRBD1 or TRBD2 (5 bases each). Looked up from germline, CDR1 is DFQATT and CDR2 is SNEGSKA (reference sequence). V was shortened by 0 bases and J by 1 base, with 17 bases between the two germline ends. The CDR3 extends over 17 amino acids. CDR3: CSARDSVGERGTDTQYF. CDR3 sequence (DNA): TGCAGTGCTAGAGATTCGGTGGGGGAACGTGGCACAGATACGCAGTATTTT.

The rearrangement joins TRBV6-5 to TRBJ2-7; 8 bases are a match to TRBD1. Per the germline V gene, CDR1 is MNHEY and CDR2 is SVGAGI. V lost 4 bases to trimming and J lost 8 bases; unmatched junction nucleotides: 7. The CDR3 spans 13 residues. CDR3 loop: CASSSPTGGQQYF. The CDR3 region has the DNA TGTGCCAGCAGTTCCCCTACAGGGGGGCAGCAGTACTTC.

The chain is built from TRBV5-1 and TRBJ2-3; perhaps TRBD1 as D (6 bases). The CDR3 runs to 15 residues. V shed 3 bases and J shed 0 bases, with 11 bases lying between them. Germline lookup yields CDR1 SGHRS and CDR2 YFSETQ. The CDR3 bases are TGCGCCAGCAGCTGGAGACAGGCGAGCACAGATACGCAGTATTTT. The encoded protein is CASSWRQASTDTQYF.

This clonotype was recorded at least ten times. The chain combines TRBV6-5 with TRBJ1-1, with D unclear. The germline gives CDR1 MNHEY, CDR2 SVGAGI. The V gene lost 0 bases and the J gene lost 5 bases, with 7 bases spanning the gap. The CDR3 has 13 amino acids. DNA for the CDR3: TGTGCCAGCAGTTACTCGTTGGCTACTGAAGCTTTCTTT. Protein: CASSYSLATEAFF.

This clonotype has at least ten counts. CDR3 sequence (DNA): TGTGCCAGCAGTCTTCTGACAGGGCCCCCACTGGGGAGGGAGCAGTACTTC. Encoded protein: CASSLLTGPPLGREQYF. The chain couples TRBV12-3 or TRBV12-4 to TRBJ2-7; maybe TRBD1 (7 bases). There are 17 residues in the CDR3. The V end was cut by 5 bases, the J end by 7 bases, with 27 bases between.

This clonotype has a count of ten or more. The rearrangement links TRBV3-1 to TRBJ1-1; no reliable D call. V lost 6 bases, J lost 0 bases, and 8 bases lay in between. The CDR3 has 13 amino acids. The germline gives CDR1 LGHDT, CDR2 YNNKEL (reference sequence). The CDR3 DNA reads as TGTGCCAGCAGAGACACTATGAACACTGAAGCTTTCTTT. Translating gives CASRDTMNTEAFF.

The rearrangement joins TRBV20-1 to TRBJ2-7; the match to TRBD1 covers 10 bases. Trimming took 3 bases from V and 6 from J; bases not matched to a gene: 11. The CDR3 loop spans 15 amino acids. Germline V gives CDR1 DFQATT, CDR2 SNEGSKA (reference sequence). CDR3 in DNA: TGCAGTGCTAGCGATACCGGGACAGGGGTGGGCGAGCAGTACTTC. It yields the protein CSASDTGTGVGEQYF.

This clonotype was recorded at least ten times. This chain uses TRBV28 with TRBJ2-7; D gene ambiguous. Trimming removed 6 bases from V and 2 bases from J, with 17 bases in between. This CDR3 spans 15 amino acids. Germline values: CDR1 MDHEN, CDR2 SYDVKM. This CDR3 is CASSPNRYSTYEQYF. CDR3 DNA sequence: TGTGCCAGCAGCCCCAACAGATATTCTACCTACGAGCAGTACTTC.

At least ten counts were recorded for this clonotype. The V call is TRBV7-9, the J call TRBJ2-7, with 14 bases identical to TRBD2. Trimming at V came to 3 bases and at J to 5 bases, leaving 9 bases not matched to a gene. There are 17 residues in the CDR3. In germline, CDR1 is SEHNR, CDR2 FQNEAQ (reference sequence). The chain's CDR3 is CASSFSRLAGGPNEQYF. As DNA, the CDR3 is TGTGCCAGCAGCTTTAGCCGACTAGCGGGAGGGCCCAACGAGCAGTACTTC.

This clonotype was seen repeatedly, ten times or more. The rearrangement uses TRBV28 and TRBJ1-1; TRBD1 matches 8 bases. Germline assignment: CDR1 MDHEN and CDR2 SYDVKM. The V segment lost 7 bases and the J segment 5 bases; nucleotides outside the gene matches: 6. The CDR3 is made up of 13 amino acids. CDR3 sequence: CASNSGTGTEAFF. The DNA of the CDR3 is TGTGCCAGCAATTCAGGGACAGGAACTGAAGCTTTCTTT.

The chain uses TRBV10-3 and TRBJ2-3; D not certain. Germline lookup yields CDR1 ENHRY and CDR2 SYGVKD. This CDR3 spans 11 amino acids. Trimming removed 6 bases at V and 2 bases at J, with 3 bases between. Written as DNA, the CDR3 is TGTGCCATCAGAGCCACAGATACGCAGTATTTT. Amino acid sequence: CAIRATDTQYF.

On this clonotype itself: This may come from a read error, since a much larger clone is one base off. The chain uses TRBV13 and TRBJ2-3, with TRBD2 matching over 7 bases. This CDR3 contains 14 residues. The V and J ends lost 11 bases and 5 bases, in that order; junction bases with no gene match: 13. Germline CDR1 reads PRHDT; CDR2 reads FYEKMQ (reference sequence). The CDR3 is CAPFVGGRVDTQYF. For the CDR3, the DNA is TGTGCCCCCTTCGTTGGCGGGAGAGTAGATACGCAGTATTTT.

In its sample, this clonotype was seen many times. V and J are TRBV20-1 and TRBJ2-3; possible D gene TRBD1, 5 bases. The germline gives CDR1 DFQATT, CDR2 SNEGSKA (reference sequence). The CDR3 runs 17 residues. Trimming removed 0 bases from V and 4 bases from J, with 20 bases in between. CDR3 in DNA: TGCAGTGCTAGAGATCCTAGGGGCAGCCTTACCTCAGATACGCAGTATTTT. Translated: CSARDPRGSLTSDTQYF.

This clonotype has at least ten counts. The chain uses TRBV5-1 and TRBJ2-7, with unresolved D. Trimming took off 0 bases at V and 6 bases at J, with 4 bases between the two ends. Germline CDR1 and CDR2: SGHRS and YFSETQ. The CDR3 runs 11 residues. The chain's CDR3 is CASSLEREQYF. The CDR3 DNA reads as TGCGCCAGCAGCTTGGAGCGCGAGCAGTACTTC.

This clonotype was recorded many times. V gene TRBV20-1 combines with J gene TRBJ2-5, with D perhaps assigned TRBD1 or TRBD2 (5 bases each). Germline V gives CDR1 DFQATT, CDR2 SNEGSKA (reference sequence). Trimming removed 0 bases from V and 3 bases from J, with 17 bases in between. This CDR3 region has 16 residues. This CDR3 is CSARDSLGAYKETQYF. The CDR3 DNA reads as TGCAGTGCTAGAGATTCTCTCGGGGCCTACAAAGAGACCCAGTACTTC.

This chain connects TRBV3-1 to TRBJ2-4; the D is unclear. Deletions cut 4 bases from V and 5 bases from J, with 9 bases between. This CDR3 has 13 residues. Germline V CDR1 and CDR2: LGHDT, YNNKEL (reference sequence). CDR3 sequence reads: CASSLYSENIQYF. The CDR3 nucleotides read TGTGCCAGCAGCCTATACTCTGAAAACATTCAGTACTTC.

This sequence joins TRBV20-1 and TRBJ2-1; 12 nucleotides agree with TRBD2. This CDR3 is built from 14 residues. The junction had 6 bases not matched to a gene; V was cut back by 6 bases and J by 6 bases. CDR1 DFQATT and CDR2 SNEGSKA come from the germline V gene (reference sequence). The CDR3 sequence: CSACGLAGSNEQFF. CDR3 sequence (DNA): TGCAGTGCCTGCGGACTAGCGGGATCCAATGAGCAGTTCTTC.